Shown below are 20 T cell receptor beta chains from a single sample sequenced in a study of neurological immune-mediated disorders. One entry per CDR3 protein results from TCRdb running MiXCR on the 5' RACE reads. The sample consists of roughly 52,000 distinct CDR3 sequences, around 5.3% of them appearing once. The sequenced sample consisted of CD4+ T cells from blood. The origin of the receptors is a woman between 18 and 29 years old with multiple sclerosis.

By frequency in the sample, this clonotype is medium-sized. This sequence joins TRBV9 and TRBJ2-5; 7 nucleotides align to TRBD2. Germline V gene data show CDR1 as SGDLS and CDR2 as YYNGEE. This CDR3 is 14 amino acids long. Trimming cost V 2 bases and J 2 bases; bases outside gene matches: 3. The CDR3 coding sequence is TGTGCCAGCAGCGTGGGGACTAAACAAGAGACCCAGTACTTC. Translating it yields CASSVGTKQETQYF.

The chain recombines TRBV12-3 or TRBV12-4 with TRBJ1-1; D is undetermined. The CDR3 contains 11 residues. V lost 8 bases and J 8 bases, leaving 12 bases between the germline ends. In nucleotides, the CDR3 is TGTGCCAGCGGTCCCTCGGAGGAAGCTTTCTTT. Translation: CASGPSEEAFF.

The J gene is TRBJ1-2, the V gene TRBV20-1; perhaps TRBD1 as D (6 bases). Germline CDR1 reads DFQATT; CDR2 reads SNEGSKA (reference sequence). Trimming stripped 5 bases from V and 7 bases from J, with 20 bases between. The CDR3 is made up of 14 amino acids. The CDR3 nucleotides read TGCAGTGCTCTCGTTCTCGGGGGGCATTTTGGCTACACCTTC. Translated: CSALVLGGHFGYTF.

This clonotype was detected only a few times. DNA of the CDR3: TGCAGCGTTGCCCGAATGGGGCGGGGGAGCTCCTACAATGAGCAGTTCTTC. It yields the protein CSVARMGRGSSYNEQFF. The chain carries TRBV29-1 and TRBJ2-1; 7 bases map to TRBD2. CDR1 and CDR2 from the germline V gene are SQVTM and ANQGSEA. There are 17 residues in the CDR3. Unmatched junction bases numbered 12, after V lost 4 bases and J lost 0 bases.

The gene calls are TRBV23-1 and TRBJ2-7, with TRBD1 matching over 7 bases. TRBV23-1 is an open reading frame, and its role is uncertain. The CDR3 totals 12 residues. After removal of 7 bases from V and 6 bases from J, the junction contained 6 bases not matched to a gene. DNA for the CDR3: TGCGCCAGCACCTACAGGGGCTGCGAGCAGTACTTC. Its protein product is CASTYRGCEQYF.

This clonotype has a count of ten or more. CDR3 sequence: CASGLTSTDTQYF. DNA for the CDR3: TGTGCCAGCGGACTGACTAGCACAGATACGCAGTATTTT. This chain connects TRBV12-3 or TRBV12-4 to TRBJ2-3, with a possible D match to TRBD2 (5 bases). Trimming removed 8 bases from V and 0 bases from J, with 9 bases in between. This CDR3 region has 13 residues.

This clonotype was recorded at least ten times. V is TRBV6-6 and J is TRBJ2-1, with TRBD2 matching 11 bases. Germline assignment: CDR1 MNHNY and CDR2 SVGAGI (reference sequence). This CDR3 region has 15 residues. V gave up 6 bases and J gave up 7 bases; unmatched junction bases: 8. CDR3 DNA sequence: TGTGCCAGCAGGCTGACTAGCGGGAACTCGAATGAGCAGTTCTTC. Encoded protein: CASRLTSGNSNEQFF.

This clonotype came up many times. The V gene is TRBV7-6, the J gene TRBJ2-2, with 11 bases identical to TRBD1. The CDR3 length is 16 residues. The germline V gene has CDR1 SGHVS and CDR2 FNYEAQ. The trim removed 0 bases at V and 7 bases at J, leaving 4 bases unmatched. The CDR3 is CASSLAPGQGGGELFF. CDR3 DNA sequence: TGTGCCAGCAGCTTAGCCCCGGGACAGGGGGGCGGGGAGCTGTTTTTT.

This clonotype has ten or more counts. This chain connects TRBV28 to TRBJ2-7, with D possibly called TRBD1 or TRBD2 (5 bases each). The CDR3 is 15 amino acids. V lost 7 bases and J 0 bases, leaving 16 bases between the germline ends. CDR1 MDHEN and CDR2 SYDVKM come from the germline V gene. The CDR3 loop reads CASTRPGQNSYEQYF. The DNA of the CDR3 is TGTGCCAGCACCCGCCCGGGGCAGAACTCCTACGAGCAGTACTTC.

The chain is built from TRBV7-3 and TRBJ2-1; D unresolved. The CDR3 totals 16 residues. V lost 0 bases and J 0 bases, leaving 9 bases between the germline ends. The germline gives CDR1 SGHTA, CDR2 FQGTGA. CDR3 protein: CASSLTGLSSYNEQFF. CDR3 in DNA: TGTGCCAGCAGCTTAACTGGGCTCAGCTCCTACAATGAGCAGTTCTTC.

This clonotype was found many times. The rearrangement joins TRBV11-3 to TRBJ2-3; possible D gene TRBD2, 5 bases. Germline values: CDR1 SGHNT, CDR2 YENEEA. This CDR3 is built from 17 residues. V was cut by 1 base and J by 4 bases, with 18 bases left in between. The CDR3 is CASSLGTWAGAPDTQYF. CDR3 bases: TGTGCCAGCAGCTTAGGGACTTGGGCGGGTGCCCCAGATACGCAGTATTTT.

This clonotype was picked up many times. The V gene is TRBV10-3, the J gene TRBJ2-2; TRBD1 is a possible D gene (5 bases). Germline CDR1 and CDR2: ENHRY and SYGVKD. The CDR3 length is 14 residues. Trimming shortened V by 10 bases and J by 0 bases, and 12 bases separated the two germline ends. CDR3 DNA sequence: TGTGCCACCAAACCGACAGCGAACACCGGGGAGCTGTTTTTT. It codes for CATKPTANTGELFF.

The sample holds many counts of this clonotype. The rearrangement uses TRBV7-2 and TRBJ1-6; unclear D gene. Germline V gene lookup returns CDR1 SGHTA and CDR2 FQGNSA. V was clipped by 4 bases and J by 14 bases, with 15 bases between them. This CDR3 comprises 13 residues. The CDR3 DNA sequence: TGTGCCAGCAGCTCCATGCACCTACTCTCCCTCCACTTT. It translates to CASSSMHLLSLHF.

This clonotype was seen ten or more times. This chain uses TRBV11-2 with TRBJ1-6; the D is unclear. Germline V lookup: CDR1 SGHAT, CDR2 FQNNGV. V was clipped by 5 bases and J by 3 bases, with 5 bases between them. CDR3 length equals 13 residues. The DNA for the CDR3 is TGTGCCAGCAGCCGGGACTATAATTCACCCCTCCACTTT. This sequence encodes CASSRDYNSPLHF. The complete variable domain, with remaining parts taken from reference TRBV11-2 and TRBJ1-6, reads EAGVAQSPRYKIIEKRQSVAFWCNPISGHATLYWYQQILGQGPKLLIQFQNNGVVDDSQLPKDRFSAERLKGVDSTLKIQPAKLEDSAVYLCASSRDYNSPLHFGNGTRLTVT.

At least ten counts were recorded for this clonotype. The J gene is TRBJ1-5, the V gene TRBV30; D gene uncertain. The CDR3 length is 13 residues. The V gene lost 3 bases and the J gene lost 4 bases, with 10 bases spanning the gap. Germline values: CDR1 GTSNPN, CDR2 SVGIG (reference sequence). The CDR3 coding sequence is TGTGCCTGGAGGGGGTTTGGAAATCAGCCCCAGCATTTT. Translation: CAWRGFGNQPQHF.

This clonotype has ten or more counts. V and J are TRBV7-2 and TRBJ1-2, with 8 positions matching TRBD1. Germline V CDR1 and CDR2: SGHTA, FQGNSA. The CDR3 loop spans 16 amino acids. V dropped 2 bases and J dropped 3; count of bases not matched to a gene: 8. CDR3 region: CASSLRPGQGYYGYTF. In DNA form, the CDR3 reads TGTGCCAGCAGCTTACGTCCAGGACAGGGTTACTATGGCTACACCTTC.

By share, this clonotype counts as medium-sized. The V call is TRBV5-1, the J call TRBJ2-6; D gene uncertain. CDR1 is SGHRS, CDR2 YFSETQ, per germline. This CDR3 spans 13 amino acids. Deletions cut 1 base from V and 6 bases from J, with 5 bases between. The CDR3 sequence is CASSLSEANVLTF. Written as DNA, the CDR3 is TGCGCCAGCAGCTTGAGCGAGGCCAACGTCCTGACTTTC. Combining the CDR3 with reference TRBV5-1 and TRBJ2-6 gives the whole variable domain KAGVTQTPRYLIKTRGQQVTLSCSPISGHRSVSWYQQTPGQGLQFLFEYFSETQRNKGNFPGRFSGRQFSNSRSEMNVSTLELGDSALYLCASSLSEANVLTFGAGSRLTVL.

At least ten counts were recorded for this clonotype. V and J are TRBV12-3 or TRBV12-4 and TRBJ1-6; 9 bases fit TRBD1. Trimming cost V 6 bases and J 6 bases; bases outside gene matches: 3. The CDR3 is made up of 14 amino acids. The CDR3, as DNA: TGTGCCAGCAGCCCGGACAGGGGTAATTCACCCCTCCACTTT. It encodes CASSPDRGNSPLHF.

There are many counts of this clonotype. This chain connects TRBV9 to TRBJ1-1, with 7 bases matching TRBD1. Per germline, CDR1 SGDLS and CDR2 YYNGEE. This CDR3 contains 16 residues. V lost 5 bases, J lost 1 base, and 11 bases stayed unmatched. The CDR3 loop is CASSPHPQGGNTEAFF. CDR3 nucleotides: TGTGCCAGCAGTCCGCACCCTCAGGGGGGGAACACTGAAGCTTTCTTT.

There are many counts of this clonotype. The chain links TRBV12-3 or TRBV12-4 to TRBJ2-1, with a possible D match to TRBD2 (7 bases). Between the trimmed V and J ends, which lost 3 bases and 7 bases, there was a span of 10 bases. The CDR3 contains 13 residues. CDR3 in DNA: TGTGCCAGCAGTTTCGGGGGGCAGAATGAGCAGTTCTTC. It translates to CASSFGGQNEQFF.